This entry features one T cell receptor beta chain sequence. Its antigen is not known. The data were taken from a study of cytotoxic CD8 clonotypes in ibrutinib-treated CLL. The overall study: By median around 69 months, about 12 had progressed and some 14 stayed remitted; responses had been 2 complete and around 25 partial. Study-level results: Clonality increased at ibrutinib response and stayed stable in sustained remission. At progression, however, it fell back toward baseline. T-cell clonality at baseline went above that of age-matched healthy donors and rose and fell with circulating CD8+ T-cell counts.

The planned depth of sequencing spanned 1 in 200,000 to 1 in 1 million T cells. Generated by immunoSEQ multiplex PCR, the TCRdb table keeps only in-frame clones and is missing some. The profile shows some 140,000 clones, more than 85% of them singletons. Germline V lookup: CDR1 SGHRS, CDR2 YFSETQ. With 0 bases removed from V and 3 bases from J, the gap between germline ends came to 10 bases. The CDR3 is 14 amino acids. V gene TRBV5-1 combines with J gene TRBJ2-7; possibly TRBD2 for D (6 bases). The TCR originated in a human donor with chronic lymphocytic leukemia. Material: PBMCs, obtained after 12 months of ibrutinib treatment. The CDR3 here is CASSLGSGGYEQYF. DNA for the CDR3: TGCGCCAGCAGCTTGGGTAGCGGTGGCTACGAGCAGTACTTC.